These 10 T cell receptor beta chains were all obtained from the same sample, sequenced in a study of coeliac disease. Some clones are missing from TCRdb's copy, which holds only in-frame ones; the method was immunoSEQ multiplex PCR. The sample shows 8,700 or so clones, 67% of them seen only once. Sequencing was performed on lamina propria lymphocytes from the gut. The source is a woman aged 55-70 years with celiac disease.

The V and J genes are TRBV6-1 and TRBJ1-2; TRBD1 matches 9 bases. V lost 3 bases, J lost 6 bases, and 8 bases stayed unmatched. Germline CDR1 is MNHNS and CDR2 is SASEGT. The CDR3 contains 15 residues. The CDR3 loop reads CASSDGLTGGNGYTF. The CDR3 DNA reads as TGTGCCAGCAGTGATGGGCTGACAGGGGGGAATGGCTACACCTTC.

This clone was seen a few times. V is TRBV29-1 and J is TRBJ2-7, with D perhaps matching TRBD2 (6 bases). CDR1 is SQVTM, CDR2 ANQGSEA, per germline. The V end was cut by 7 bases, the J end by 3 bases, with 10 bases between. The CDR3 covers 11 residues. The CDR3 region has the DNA TGCAGCGCCATGCGGGGCTACGAGCAGTACTTC. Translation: CSAMRGYEQYF.

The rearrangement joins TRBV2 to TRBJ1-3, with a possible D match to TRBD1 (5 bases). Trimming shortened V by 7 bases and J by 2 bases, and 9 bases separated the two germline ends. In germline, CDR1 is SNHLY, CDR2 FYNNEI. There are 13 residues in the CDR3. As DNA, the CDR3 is TGTGCCAGCACACAGGCAGCTGGAAACACCATATATTTT. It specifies CASTQAAGNTIYF.

CDR3 DNA sequence: TGTGCCAGCAGCCGCGGGGGGGTCTCTGGAAACACCATATATTTT. This codes for CASSRGGVSGNTIYF. The rearrangement joins TRBV7-9 to TRBJ1-3, with D possibly being TRBD1 (5 bases). The CDR3 is 15 amino acids. V lost 5 bases and J 0 bases, leaving 11 bases between the germline ends. Germline CDR1 is SEHNR and CDR2 is FQNEAQ (reference sequence).

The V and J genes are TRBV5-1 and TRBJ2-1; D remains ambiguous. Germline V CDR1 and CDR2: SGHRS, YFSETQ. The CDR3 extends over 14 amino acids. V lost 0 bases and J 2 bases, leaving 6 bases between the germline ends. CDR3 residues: CASSLAPAYNEQFF. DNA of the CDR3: TGCGCCAGCAGCTTGGCCCCCGCCTACAATGAGCAGTTCTTC.

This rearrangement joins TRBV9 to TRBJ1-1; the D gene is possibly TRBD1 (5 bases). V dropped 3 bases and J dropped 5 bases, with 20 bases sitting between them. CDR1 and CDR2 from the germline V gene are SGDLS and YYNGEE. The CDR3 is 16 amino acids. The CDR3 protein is CASSAPRGEAGTEAFF. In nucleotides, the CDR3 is TGTGCCAGCAGCGCCCCGCGGGGGGAGGCGGGGACTGAAGCTTTCTTT. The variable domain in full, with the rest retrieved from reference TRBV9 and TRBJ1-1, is DSGVTQTPKHLITATGQRVTLRCSPRSGDLSVYWYQQSLDQGLQFLIQYYNGEERAKGNILERFSAQQFPDLHSELNLSSLELGDSALYFCASSAPRGEAGTEAFFGQGTRLTVV.

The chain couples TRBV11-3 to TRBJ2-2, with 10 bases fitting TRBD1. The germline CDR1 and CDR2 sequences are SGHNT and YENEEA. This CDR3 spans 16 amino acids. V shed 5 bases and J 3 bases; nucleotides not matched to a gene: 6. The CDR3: CASSLGQGGDTGELFF. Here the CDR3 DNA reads TGTGCCAGCAGCCTCGGACAGGGGGGGGACACCGGGGAGCTGTTTTTT.

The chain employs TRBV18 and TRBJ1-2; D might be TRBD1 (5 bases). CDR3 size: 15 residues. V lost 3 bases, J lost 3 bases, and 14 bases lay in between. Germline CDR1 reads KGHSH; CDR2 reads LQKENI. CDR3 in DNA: TGTGCCAGCTCACCGAGCCGGGACTCAGACTATGGCTACACCTTC. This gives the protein CASSPSRDSDYGYTF.

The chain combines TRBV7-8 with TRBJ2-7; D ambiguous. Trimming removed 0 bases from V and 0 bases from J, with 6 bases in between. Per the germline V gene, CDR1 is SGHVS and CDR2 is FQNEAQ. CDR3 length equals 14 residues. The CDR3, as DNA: TGTGCCAGCAGCTTAGCCGGTAGCTCCTACGAGCAGTACTTC. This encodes CASSLAGSSYEQYF.

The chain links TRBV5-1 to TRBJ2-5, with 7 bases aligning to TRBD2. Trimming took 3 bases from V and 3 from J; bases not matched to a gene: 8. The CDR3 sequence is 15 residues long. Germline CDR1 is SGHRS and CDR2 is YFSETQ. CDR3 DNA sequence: TGCGCCAGCAGCTATGGTGGGACTACTGAAGAGACCCAGTACTTC. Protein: CASSYGGTTEETQYF.